This paragraph reports one T cell receptor (beta chain). Its antigen is as yet unknown. The data originate from a study of T cell repertoires in cytomegalovirus infection. As for the study in general: Through public TCR beta signatures, both CMV infection and matching HLA type were indicated. Study findings and constraints: Frequencies of public TCR beta families were cumulated, and this identified carriers of CMV plus the relevant HLA.

The CDR3 runs 17 residues. V dropped 1 base and J dropped 6 bases, with 21 bases sitting between them. Germline values: CDR1 KGHSH, CDR2 LQKENI. TCRdb reprocessed the reads with MiXCR, giving one entry per CDR3 protein. The table shows over 300,000 distinct CDR3 sequences, with roughly 15% occurring only once. This chain uses TRBV18 with TRBJ1-2, with D perhaps matching TRBD1 (5 bases). Sequenced sample: PBMCs. The receptor was derived from a human donor in good health (CMV status not recorded). Some clones in this sample may be carry-over from other donors' samples. The CDR3 loop is CASSPRTSEALSHGYTF. CDR3 sequence (DNA): TGTGCCAGCTCACCACGGACAAGCGAAGCTCTATCACATGGCTACACCTTC.